This T cell receptor beta chain was profiled in a study of blood T cell repertoires in COVID-19. Sequencing was performed with immunoSEQ multiplex PCR; in TCRdb, only in-frame clones are kept and a portion is missing. This table has about 200,000 clones, about 86% appearing once. V dropped 1 base and J dropped 3 bases, with 19 bases sitting between them. The CDR3 is 18 amino acids. Germline CDR1 and CDR2: MNHNS and SASEGT. The source is a woman aged 40 to 50 with acute COVID-19. This chain links TRBV6-1 with TRBJ2-4, with no clear D. Source material: PBMCs or T cells enriched from blood (not recorded which). The CDR3 sequence is CASSEVGPSSIGKNIQYF. For the CDR3, the DNA is TGTGCCAGCAGTGAAGTAGGTCCTAGTAGCATTGGCAAAAACATTCAGTACTTC.